These 4 T cell receptor beta chains came from one sample sequenced in a study of blood T cell repertoires in COVID-19. The protocol was immunoSEQ multiplex PCR, while the TCRdb copy is restricted to in-frame clones and leaves out a portion. The sample holds about 400,000 clones, approximately 90% seen once. Specimen: PBMCs or T cells enriched from blood (not recorded which). These receptors were taken from a woman between 18 and 29 years old with acute COVID-19.

The rearrangement links TRBV15 to TRBJ2-3; 9 nucleotides match TRBD1. From germline, CDR1 is LNHNV and CDR2 YYDKDF (reference sequence). With V trimmed by 0 bases and J by 4 bases, 2 bases remained unmatched. The CDR3 spans 15 residues. CDR3 sequence reads: CATSREQGAPDTQYF. The CDR3 DNA sequence: TGTGCCACCAGCAGAGAACAGGGGGCGCCAGATACGCAGTATTTT.

The gene calls are TRBV15 and TRBJ2-7; D possibly corresponds to TRBD1 (6 bases). The V gene lost 3 bases and the J gene lost 5 bases, with 14 bases spanning the gap. The CDR3 is made up of 14 amino acids. Germline CDR1 is LNHNV and CDR2 is YYDKDF (reference sequence). Here the CDR3 reads CATSRNRDDHEQYF. In nucleotides, the CDR3 is TGTGCCACCAGCAGGAACAGGGATGACCACGAGCAGTACTTC.

The table lists this clone with a count of one. The chain joins TRBV11-2 to TRBJ2-2; D might be TRBD2 (5 bases). Germline CDR1 and CDR2: SGHAT and FQNNGV. Trimming pared 5 bases from V and 4 bases from J, leaving 26 bases between. The CDR3 covers 19 residues. The CDR3 sequence is CASSPLGLVAEVGTGELFF. The CDR3 nucleotides read TGTGCCAGCAGCCCTCTTGGGTTGGTTGCGGAGGTGGGCACCGGGGAGCTGTTTTTT.

The rearrangement links TRBV4-1 to TRBJ2-7, with D possibly TRBD2 on 5 matching bases. Germline-derived CDR1 and CDR2 are MGHRA and YSYEKL. This CDR3 comprises 16 residues. The V end was cut by 2 bases, the J end by 1 base, with 15 bases between. The chain's CDR3 is CASSQITPGESYEQYF. In nucleotides, the CDR3 is TGCGCCAGCAGCCAAATCACGCCCGGGGAGTCCTACGAGCAGTACTTC.